This is a list of T cell receptor beta chains from one sample in a study of blood T cell repertoires in COVID-19. The table came from immunoSEQ multiplex PCR; TCRdb's copy has only in-frame clones and leaves some out. The sample lists around 250,000 clones; about 89% were seen once. The sequencing sample was made of PBMCs or T cells enriched from blood (not recorded which). All receptors derive from a woman younger than 45 who had recovered from COVID-19. Each CDR3 is given with its conserved first and last residue. Size tells how often a clone was seen (once, few, many) or the class of an expanded clone, and some rows leave it out.

j_call: TRBJ2-7
clone_size: once
v_call: TRBV6-5
cdr3_aa: CASSNTGAEQYF

j_call: TRBJ2-3
clone_size: .
v_call: TRBV10-3
cdr3_aa: CATLTERTRTDTQYF

j_call: TRBJ1-5
clone_size: .
v_call: TRBV13
cdr3_aa: CASSQQGRQPQHF

j_call: TRBJ1-1
clone_size: .
v_call: TRBV30
cdr3_aa: CAWSPFSGQFLIMNTEAFF

j_call: TRBJ1-1
clone_size: .
v_call: TRBV29-1
cdr3_aa: CSARQSEAFF

j_call: TRBJ2-2
clone_size: .
v_call: TRBV7-2
cdr3_aa: CASSLGLGNTGELFF

j_call: TRBJ1-5
clone_size: .
v_call: TRBV29-1
cdr3_aa: CSVTGQGPFSNQPQHF

j_call: TRBJ1-6
clone_size: .
v_call: TRBV27
cdr3_aa: CASSLSIGRGGSPLHF

j_call: TRBJ1-5
clone_size: .
v_call: TRBV7-7
cdr3_aa: CASSLVFKGASCNQPQHF

j_call: TRBJ1-5
clone_size: .
v_call: TRBV25-1
cdr3_aa: CASSDGGGNQPQHF

j_call: TRBJ2-3
clone_size: .
v_call: TRBV6-2/TRBV6-3
cdr3_aa: CASSYKRGFTDTQYF

j_call: TRBJ1-2
clone_size: .
v_call: TRBV21-1
cdr3_aa: CASSKARTHGYTF

j_call: TRBJ2-7
clone_size: .
v_call: TRBV18
cdr3_aa: CASTGGGYEQYF

j_call: TRBJ1-3
clone_size: once
v_call: TRBV7-2
cdr3_aa: CASSLKGGQGVAIYF

j_call: TRBJ2-1
clone_size: .
v_call: TRBV5-1
cdr3_aa: CASSSGTSSYSYNEQFF

j_call: TRBJ2-7
clone_size: .
v_call: TRBV9
cdr3_aa: CASSFSSGSFKQYF

j_call: TRBJ1-1
clone_size: .
v_call: TRBV7-2
cdr3_aa: CASSLRDTEAFF

j_call: TRBJ1-5
clone_size: few
v_call: TRBV7-8
cdr3_aa: CASRQDRDSNQPQHF

j_call: TRBJ1-4
clone_size: .
v_call: TRBV25-1
cdr3_aa: CASSEYGDDEKLFF

j_call: TRBJ1-3
clone_size: .
v_call: TRBV7-2
cdr3_aa: CASSSRDSLGNTIYF

j_call: TRBJ1-5
clone_size: .
v_call: TRBV19
cdr3_aa: CASRVALRGPQHF

j_call: TRBJ1-2
clone_size: once
v_call: TRBV5-8
cdr3_aa: CASSEGQGASGYTF

j_call: TRBJ2-1
clone_size: .
v_call: TRBV19
cdr3_aa: CASSIGTEYNEQFF

j_call: TRBJ2-2
clone_size: .
v_call: TRBV7-2
cdr3_aa: CASSLPGGRAGELFF

j_call: TRBJ1-3
clone_size: .
v_call: TRBV6-1
cdr3_aa: CASSEAYGDSGNTIYF

j_call: TRBJ1-1
clone_size: .
v_call: TRBV6-5
cdr3_aa: CASSYSSFGINAAFF

j_call: TRBJ2-2
clone_size: .
v_call: TRBV5-4
cdr3_aa: CASSLATSRPGELFF

j_call: TRBJ1-1
clone_size: once
v_call: TRBV10-3
cdr3_aa: CAISETRQGAWFTEAFF

j_call: TRBJ1-4
clone_size: .
v_call: TRBV18
cdr3_aa: CASSTDRAKLFF

j_call: TRBJ1-3
clone_size: .
v_call: TRBV28
cdr3_aa: CASSSPGYSGNTIYF

j_call: TRBJ2-3
clone_size: .
v_call: TRBV28
cdr3_aa: CASRPHRGGIDTQYF

j_call: TRBJ2-1
clone_size: once
v_call: TRBV13
cdr3_aa: CASSLVPGGIYEQFF

j_call: TRBJ2-1
clone_size: once
v_call: TRBV28
cdr3_aa: CASSLFIAGEQFF

j_call: TRBJ1-1
clone_size: .
v_call: TRBV7-3
cdr3_aa: CASSQYRGPTEAFF

j_call: TRBJ2-7
clone_size: .
v_call: TRBV6-5
cdr3_aa: CASSYGRDFEQYF

j_call: TRBJ1-5
clone_size: .
v_call: TRBV4-2
cdr3_aa: CASSQDSTVGTGGISNQPQHF

j_call: TRBJ2-5
clone_size: .
v_call: TRBV10-3
cdr3_aa: CAISESLAGVGETQYF

j_call: TRBJ2-1
clone_size: .
v_call: TRBV12-3/TRBV12-4
cdr3_aa: CATNREYNEQFF

j_call: TRBJ2-4
clone_size: .
v_call: TRBV5-1
cdr3_aa: CASSVGTGLLAKNIQYF

j_call: TRBJ1-1
clone_size: .
v_call: TRBV10-3
cdr3_aa: CAISVSPGQGNTEAFF

j_call: TRBJ1-1
clone_size: .
v_call: TRBV4-1
cdr3_aa: CASSPMGGLTFMNTEAFF

j_call: TRBJ2-1
clone_size: .
v_call: TRBV4-3
cdr3_aa: CASSQVWSSGRANEQFF

j_call: TRBJ2-7
clone_size: .
v_call: TRBV30
cdr3_aa: CAWTPPRGASYEQYF

j_call: TRBJ1-5
clone_size: .
v_call: TRBV18
cdr3_aa: CASSPGAGDQPQHF

j_call: TRBJ2-7
clone_size: many
v_call: TRBV6-6
cdr3_aa: CASSHMYDRASLYEQYF

j_call: TRBJ2-3
clone_size: .
v_call: TRBV5-1
cdr3_aa: CASEPGRGTDTQYF

j_call: TRBJ1-6
clone_size: .
v_call: TRBV30
cdr3_aa: CAWLSGDSYNSPLHF

j_call: TRBJ2-1
clone_size: .
v_call: TRBV4-2
cdr3_aa: CASSQDMGHPYNEQFF

j_call: TRBJ2-4
clone_size: .
v_call: TRBV7-9
cdr3_aa: CASSTQGQGAKNIQYF